This entry is about one TCR beta chain. TCRdb's table, derived via immunoSEQ multiplex PCR, lists solely in-frame clones and lacks some. Here the sample spans 55,000 to 80,000 clones, around 82% being singletons. Losses at the gene ends were 1 base for V and 0 bases for J; bases not matched to a gene: 6. Germline CDR1 reads SGHRS; CDR2 reads YFSETQ. This CDR3 contains 18 residues. This sample was taken from a study of blood T cell repertoires in COVID-19. Background on the study: Collection of acute and convalescent COVID-19 samples took place in the United States, Italy and Spain. The cDNA or gDNA used as material had been derived from T cells, B-cell-depleted T cells, or PBMCs.

The chain uses TRBV5-1 and TRBJ2-3; 12 bases fit TRBD2. This receptor was obtained from a human donor in a cohort sampled during active COVID-19. Sequencing used peripheral blood. The CDR3 DNA sequence: TGCGCCAGCAGCTTGTCTAGCGGGAGGGGATCTAGCACAGATACGCAGTATTTT. It yields the protein CASSLSSGRGSSTDTQYF.